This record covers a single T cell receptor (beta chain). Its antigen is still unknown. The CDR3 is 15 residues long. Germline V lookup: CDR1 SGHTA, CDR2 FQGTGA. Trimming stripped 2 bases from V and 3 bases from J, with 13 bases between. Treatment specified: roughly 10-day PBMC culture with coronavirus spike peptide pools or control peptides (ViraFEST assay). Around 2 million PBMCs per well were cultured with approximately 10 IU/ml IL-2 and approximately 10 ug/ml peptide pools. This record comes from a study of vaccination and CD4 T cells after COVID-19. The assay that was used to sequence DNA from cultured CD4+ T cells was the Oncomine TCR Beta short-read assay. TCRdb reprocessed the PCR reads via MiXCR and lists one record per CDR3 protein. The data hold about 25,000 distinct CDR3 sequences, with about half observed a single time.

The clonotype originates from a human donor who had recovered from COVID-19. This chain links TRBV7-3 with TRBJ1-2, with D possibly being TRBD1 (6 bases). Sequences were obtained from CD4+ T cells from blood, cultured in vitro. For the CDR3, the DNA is TGTGCCAGCAGCTTATGGGGGGGCGCCGACTATGGCTACACCTTC. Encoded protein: CASSLWGGADYGYTF.